The clone carrying this TCR beta chain is medium-sized (0.01 to 0.1%) within its sample. What it recognizes is unknown. As to time point: sample taken at primary tumor resection. The study sequenced unsorted whole RNA from tumor, nontumor lung or frozen PBMC. The sample comes from a study of spatial heterogeneity in lung cancer. General study findings and limits: Tumor T-cell coverage was an estimated 7% or so for alpha and 13% for beta chains. The study found that expanded intratumoral alpha and beta TCR counts tracked tumor mutation counts.

Unique molecular identifiers, one per molecule, were present on every TCR cDNA molecule. MiXCR was run by TCRdb on the 5' RACE reads, yielding one entry per CDR3 protein. Among around 2,500 distinct CDR3 sequences listed, 4.5% to 6% were seen once. This TCR derives from a male donor with early-stage non-small cell lung cancer. Sequenced material: lung tumor tissue, taken at surgery.

The CDR3 nucleotides are TGTGCCAGCAGCCCGCTAACAGGGGCCTCCTACAATGAGCAGTTCTTC. As protein: CASSPLTGASYNEQFF. The chain recombines TRBV11-2 with TRBJ2-1, with 7 bases that match TRBD1. Germline V gene lookup returns CDR1 SGHAT and CDR2 FQNNGV. The length of the CDR3 is 16 residues. The V and J ends lost 5 bases and 0 bases, in that order; junction bases with no gene match: 7.